The present entry profiles one TCR beta chain with its context. Its antigen is not known. PCR primers comprised 60 Vbeta and 13 Jbeta primers. Repertoires were generated with immunoSEQ multiplex PCR, while TCRdb's copy carries only in-frame clones and drops some. The sample shows some 150,000 clones, 75% to 85% of them seen only once. These data are taken from a study of cytomegalovirus exposure and HLA in healthy donors. The trim removed 0 bases at V and 7 bases at J, leaving 6 bases unmatched. The germline V gene has CDR1 SGDLS and CDR2 YYNGEE. This CDR3 has 14 amino acids. Study conclusions and caveats: The authors listed 150 to 200 TCR beta chains as cytomegalovirus-associated. TCR beta V segments were, for the most part, productive about 87% or about 30% of the time in an earlier analysis.

What was sequenced was PBMCs. The TCR was taken from a male donor in good health and CMV-seronegative. The chain is built from TRBV9 and TRBJ2-5, with TRBD2 matching 7 bases. CDR3 coding DNA: TGTGCCAGCAGCGTAGGAAACGGGAGGATGACCCAGTACTTC. This codes for CASSVGNGRMTQYF.